The clone carrying this T cell receptor beta chain was recorded once. This entry belongs to a study of blood T cells in healthy people across ages. A sample-barcoded 5' primer and a J-beta primer mix were used in a second PCR of roughly 7 to 11 cycles. TCRdb re-analysed the 5' RACE reads in MiXCR, keeping a single row per CDR3 protein. The sample includes around 800,000 distinct CDR3 sequences, more than 25% seen only once; the top ten take around 2.9%. Germline V gives CDR1 ENHRY, CDR2 SYGVKD. There are 14 residues in the CDR3. V was shortened by 0 bases and J by 3 bases, with 9 bases between the two germline ends. The data also belong to a second study, concerning T cells of mothers and their children. That source notes: A second PCR was performed with the M1S primer. This primer added sample barcodes and 2-4 random nucleotides.

The TCR sequence derives from a boy between 10 and 17 years old in good health. What was sequenced was blood. The gene calls are TRBV10-3 and TRBJ2-7, with D unclear. The CDR3 here is CAISESTAYYEQYF. The DNA of the CDR3 is TGTGCCATCAGTGAGTCGACGGCTTACTACGAGCAGTACTTC.